The present T cell receptor (beta chain) was sequenced within a study of cytomegalovirus exposure and HLA in healthy donors. Comment on this clone: Its target is not known.

Study results and caveats: Altogether, 170 or so TCR beta chains were recorded as cytomegalovirus-associated.

CDR1 is MNHNY and CDR2 is SVGAGI in the germline V gene (reference sequence). Deletions cut 9 bases from V and 6 bases from J, with 17 bases between. This CDR3 contains 14 residues. Using immunoSEQ multiplex PCR, the repertoire was profiled, and TCRdb retains in-frame clones only, with some absent. The table records 110,000 to 150,000 clones, 80% to 90% of them present only once. Sample: PBMCs. The source is a woman in her 30s in good health and CMV-seronegative. The V gene is TRBV6-6, the J gene TRBJ2-2, with a possible D match to TRBD2 (6 bases). CDR3 in amino acids: CASNGGSKAGELFF. CDR3 DNA sequence: TGTGCCAGTAACGGGGGATCGAAGGCCGGGGAGCTGTTTTTT.